What follows are 21 T cell receptor beta chains derived from one specimen sequenced in a study of patients and donors after allogeneic stem cell transplantation. Using its own MiXCR run on the RT-PCR reads, TCRdb lists one record per CDR3 protein. The sample contains 150,000 to 200,000 distinct CDR3 sequences, roughly 31% of which appear only once. Sequencing was done on a sample of blood, either unsorted or a sorted T cell fraction (not recorded which). All receptors come from a human donor who was either an allogeneic HSCT recipient or a stem cell or donor lymphocyte infusion donor (not recorded which). It is not recorded whose cells these are; they may come from a transplant donor.

The rearrangement links TRBV4-3 to TRBJ2-5; D not resolved. The V end was cut by 0 bases, the J end by 5 bases, with 13 bases between. CDR1 is LGHNA and CDR2 is YSLEER in the germline V gene. The CDR3 sequence is 15 residues long. The CDR3 loop is CASSQDRSGDETQYF. The CDR3 coding sequence is TGCGCCAGCAGCCAAGATCGCTCCGGAGACGAGACCCAGTACTTC.

The genes are TRBV6-5 and TRBJ1-2, with a tentative D call TRBD1 (5 bases). V was cut by 6 bases and J by 1 base, with 24 bases left in between. The CDR3 is 18 residues long. Germline CDR1 reads MNHEY; CDR2 reads SVGAGI. The CDR3: CASSPSLGDGMGNYGYTF. CDR3 DNA: TGTGCCAGCAGCCCTTCGTTGGGGGACGGGATGGGTAACTATGGCTACACCTTC.

The sample holds many counts of this clonotype. The chain is built from TRBV24-1 and TRBJ2-1; 10 bases fit TRBD2. Germline lookup yields CDR1 KGHDR and CDR2 SFDVKD. V shed 4 bases and J 7 bases; nucleotides not matched to a gene: 9. This CDR3 contains 16 residues. CDR3 residues: CATSDSGTSAANEQFF. CDR3 sequence (DNA): TGTGCCACCAGTGACTCCGGGACTAGCGCGGCAAATGAGCAGTTCTTC.

The chain links TRBV5-1 to TRBJ1-2; D unresolved. V was shortened by 0 bases and J by 4 bases, with 7 bases between the two germline ends. The CDR3 is 13 residues long. The V gene's germline CDR1 is SGHRS and CDR2 YFSETQ. DNA of the CDR3: TGCGCCAGCAGCTTGGAGCCGCTCTATGGCTACACCTTC. Encoded protein: CASSLEPLYGYTF.

The rearrangement links TRBV7-9 to TRBJ2-3; 11 nucleotides align to TRBD2. The CDR3 spans 19 residues. V was pared by 3 bases and J by 0 bases, with 11 bases of the junction left unmatched. CDR1 and CDR2 from the germline V gene are SEHNR and FQNEAQ (reference sequence). This CDR3 reads CASSFPPSGRTSSTDTQYF. In DNA form, the CDR3 reads TGTGCCAGCAGCTTCCCTCCTAGCGGGAGGACCTCTAGCACAGATACGCAGTATTTT.

This clonotype was counted only a few times. The rearrangement links TRBV20-1 to TRBJ2-7; 8 nucleotides line up with TRBD2. Unmatched junction bases numbered 8, after V lost 1 base and J lost 3 bases. The CDR3 is 15 amino acids. Germline V lookup: CDR1 DFQATT, CDR2 SNEGSKA (reference sequence). CDR3 DNA sequence: TGCAGTGCTAGAGTTGTCGGGAGGGCCGACTACGAGCAGTACTTC. This gives the protein CSARVVGRADYEQYF.

This clonotype has just a few counts. The CDR3 DNA follows: TGCGCCAGCAGCTCGCCGACTAGCGGGAAAAGCGATGAGCAGTTCTTC. Protein: CASSSPTSGKSDEQFF. J is TRBJ2-1 and V is TRBV5-1, with 11 bases identical to TRBD2. V was pared by 3 bases and J by 8 bases, with 10 bases of the junction left unmatched. Germline loops: CDR1 SGHRS, CDR2 YFSETQ. The CDR3 is 16 residues long.

This clonotype occurred many times. The chain combines TRBV20-1 with TRBJ1-1, with 7 bases aligning to TRBD1. The CDR3 length is 12 residues. Germline CDR1 DFQATT, CDR2 SNEGSKA (reference sequence). Trimming took 3 bases from V and 6 from J; bases not matched to a gene: 4. CDR3 protein: CSASPQGAEAFF. CDR3 sequence (DNA): TGCAGTGCTAGCCCTCAGGGGGCTGAAGCTTTCTTT.

This chain uses TRBV27 with TRBJ2-6, with a tentative D call TRBD2 (5 bases). This CDR3 spans 18 amino acids. Trimming took 3 bases from V and 1 from J, leaving 16 bases between them. Germline-derived CDR1 and CDR2 are MNHEY and SMNVEV (reference sequence). The CDR3: CASSFSLGVFSGANVLTF. As DNA, the CDR3 is TGTGCCAGCAGTTTCTCTCTGGGAGTCTTTTCTGGGGCCAACGTCCTGACTTTC.

The chain combines TRBV5-1 with TRBJ2-3; TRBD2 agrees at 9 bases. Germline lookup yields CDR1 SGHRS and CDR2 YFSETQ. This CDR3 is built from 16 residues. V lost 1 base, J lost 4 bases, and 7 bases stayed unmatched. The CDR3 loop reads CASSLSSGSQADTQYF. The CDR3 DNA follows: TGCGCCAGCAGCTTGAGTAGCGGGAGCCAAGCAGATACGCAGTATTTT.

The rearrangement joins TRBV6-5 to TRBJ2-2; D is uncertain. Between the trimmed V and J ends, which lost 4 bases and 1 base, there was a span of 7 bases. The CDR3 totals 14 residues. Germline CDR1 and CDR2: MNHEY and SVGAGI. CDR3 coding DNA: TGTGCCAGCAGTTTCGGCGGGAACACCGGGGAGCTGTTTTTT. It is translated as CASSFGGNTGELFF.

V is TRBV6-2 or TRBV6-3 and J is TRBJ2-7; the D gene could be TRBD1 or TRBD2 (5 bases each). V was shortened by 6 bases and J by 4 bases, with 10 bases between the two germline ends. The CDR3 has 12 amino acids. Germline V gene data show CDR1 as MNHEY and CDR2 as SVGEGT. The CDR3 reads CASRGEEYEQYF. CDR3 DNA: TGTGCCAGCAGGGGGGAAGAATACGAGCAGTACTTC.

This clonotype was detected a few times. The chain recombines TRBV18 with TRBJ1-6; D ambiguous. This CDR3 is 14 amino acids long. V lost 2 bases, J lost 10 bases, and 12 bases lay in between. Germline CDR1 KGHSH, CDR2 LQKENI. In DNA, the CDR3 is TGTGCCAGCTCACCAGGAACGGGATCCTCACCCCTCCACTTT. Its translation: CASSPGTGSSPLHF.

The chain carries TRBV15 and TRBJ1-1, with a weak D call TRBD1 (6 bases). This CDR3 has 14 residues. The germline V gene has CDR1 LNHNV and CDR2 YYDKDF (reference sequence). V was clipped by 0 bases and J by 10 bases, with 15 bases between them. The CDR3 is CATSRDRDRGLAFF. The CDR3 bases are TGTGCCACCAGCAGAGATCGGGACCGGGGGCTAGCTTTCTTT.

The V call is TRBV12-3 or TRBV12-4, the J call TRBJ2-1; D remains unclear. The CDR3 runs 16 residues. V lost 2 bases to trimming and J lost 10 bases, with 21 bases between them. DNA for the CDR3: TGTGCCAGCAGTTTACTTTGGAGCTCCTATCTAGGGGAGCAGTTCTTC. Its protein product is CASSLLWSSYLGEQFF.

The genes are TRBV20-1 and TRBJ1-1; 8 bases match TRBD1. The germline CDR1 and CDR2 sequences are DFQATT and SNEGSKA (reference sequence). V shed 1 base and J 1 base; nucleotides not matched to a gene: 11. There are 17 residues in the CDR3. CDR3 sequence reads: CSARGWWQGARNTEAFF. CDR3 nucleotides: TGCAGTGCTAGAGGGTGGTGGCAGGGGGCTAGGAACACTGAAGCTTTCTTT.

This rearrangement joins TRBV5-1 to TRBJ1-4; D is possibly TRBD1 (6 bases). Germline V gene sequence: CDR1 SGHRS, CDR2 YFSETQ. Trimming left V 0 bases short and J 5 bases short, with 11 bases between. The CDR3 totals 15 residues. The CDR3 is CASSLAPGANEKLFF. CDR3 bases: TGCGCCAGCAGCTTGGCACCAGGGGCAAATGAAAAACTGTTTTTT.

This clonotype showed up just a few times. The rearrangement links TRBV5-1 to TRBJ1-2, with D perhaps matching TRBD1 (6 bases). V was shortened by 6 bases and J by 4 bases, with 19 bases between the two germline ends. Germline V lookup: CDR1 SGHRS, CDR2 YFSETQ. The CDR3 totals 15 residues. CDR3 amino acids: CASTLTGMGSYGYTF. CDR3 DNA sequence: TGCGCCAGCACCCTCACAGGGATGGGCTCCTATGGCTACACCTTC.

The gene calls are TRBV29-1 and TRBJ2-3, with a tentative D call TRBD1 (6 bases). Per germline, CDR1 SQVTM and CDR2 ANQGSEA. The CDR3 has 15 amino acids. The V and J ends lost 1 base and 3 bases respectively, with 14 bases between them. The CDR3 region has the DNA TGCAGCGTTGAAGGGATCACAGGGACGACAGATACGCAGTATTTT. Protein product: CSVEGITGTTDTQYF.

V usage is TRBV7-8 and J usage is TRBJ1-6; D gene uncertain. The germline V gene encodes CDR1 SGHVS and CDR2 FQNEAQ. The CDR3 runs to 14 residues. V lost 5 bases and J 7 bases, leaving 12 bases between the germline ends. CDR3 nucleotides: TGTGCCAGCAGCCTGACGGAGCGGAATTCACCCCTCCACTTT. It is translated as CASSLTERNSPLHF.

The chain combines TRBV20-1 with TRBJ2-7; 7 nucleotides line up with TRBD2. Germline V gene sequence: CDR1 DFQATT, CDR2 SNEGSKA (reference sequence). The V gene end was trimmed by 4 bases and the J gene end by 2 bases; junction bases not matched to a gene: 8. The CDR3 contains 14 residues. The CDR3, as DNA: TGCAGTGCTACGGGGGGTGCTACTACCTACGAGCAGTACTTC. Protein product: CSATGGATTYEQYF.